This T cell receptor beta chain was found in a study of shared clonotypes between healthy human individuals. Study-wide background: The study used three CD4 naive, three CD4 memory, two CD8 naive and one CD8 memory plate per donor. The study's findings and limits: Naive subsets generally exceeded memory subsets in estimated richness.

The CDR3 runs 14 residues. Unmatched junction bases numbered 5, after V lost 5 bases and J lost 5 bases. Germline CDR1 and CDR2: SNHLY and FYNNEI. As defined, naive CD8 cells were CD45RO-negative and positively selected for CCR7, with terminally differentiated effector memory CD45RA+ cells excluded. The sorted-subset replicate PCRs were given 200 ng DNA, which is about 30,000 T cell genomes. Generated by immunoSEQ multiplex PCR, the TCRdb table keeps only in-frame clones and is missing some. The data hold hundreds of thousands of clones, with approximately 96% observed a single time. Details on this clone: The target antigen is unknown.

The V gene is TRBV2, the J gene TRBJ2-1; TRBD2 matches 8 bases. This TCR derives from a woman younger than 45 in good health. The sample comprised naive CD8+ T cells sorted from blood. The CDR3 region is CASSTGGEDNEQFF. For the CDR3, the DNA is TGTGCCAGCAGTACCGGGGGGGAGGACAATGAGCAGTTCTTC.